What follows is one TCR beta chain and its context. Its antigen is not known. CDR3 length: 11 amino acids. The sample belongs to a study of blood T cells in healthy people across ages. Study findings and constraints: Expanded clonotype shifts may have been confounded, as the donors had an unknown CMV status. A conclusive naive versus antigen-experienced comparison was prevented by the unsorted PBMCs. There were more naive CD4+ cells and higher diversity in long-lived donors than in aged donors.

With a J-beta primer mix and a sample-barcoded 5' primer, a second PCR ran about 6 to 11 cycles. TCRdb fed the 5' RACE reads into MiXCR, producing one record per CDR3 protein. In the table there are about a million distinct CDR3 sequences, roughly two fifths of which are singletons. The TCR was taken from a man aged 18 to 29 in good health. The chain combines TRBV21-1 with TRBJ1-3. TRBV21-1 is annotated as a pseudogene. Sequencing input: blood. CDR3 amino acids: CASSNQHTIYF. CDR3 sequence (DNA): TGTGCCAGCAGCAACCAGCACACCATATATTTT.